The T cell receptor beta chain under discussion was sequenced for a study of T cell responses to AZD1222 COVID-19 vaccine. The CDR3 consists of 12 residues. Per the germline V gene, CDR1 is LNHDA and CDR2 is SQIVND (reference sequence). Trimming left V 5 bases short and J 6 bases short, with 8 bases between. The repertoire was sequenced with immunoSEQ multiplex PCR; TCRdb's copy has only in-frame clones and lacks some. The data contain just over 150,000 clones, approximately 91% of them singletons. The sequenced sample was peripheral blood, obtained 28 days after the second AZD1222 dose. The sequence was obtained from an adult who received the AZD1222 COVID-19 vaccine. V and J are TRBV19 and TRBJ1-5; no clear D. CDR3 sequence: CASSFNGQPQHF. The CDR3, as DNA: TGTGCCAGTAGTTTTAATGGTCAGCCCCAGCATTTT. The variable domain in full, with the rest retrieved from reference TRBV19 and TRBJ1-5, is DGGITQSPKYLFRKEGQNVTLSCEQNLNHDAMYWYRQDPGQGLRLIYYSQIVNDFQKGDIAEGYSVSREKKESFPLTVTSAQKNPTAFYLCASSFNGQPQHFGDGTRLSIL.